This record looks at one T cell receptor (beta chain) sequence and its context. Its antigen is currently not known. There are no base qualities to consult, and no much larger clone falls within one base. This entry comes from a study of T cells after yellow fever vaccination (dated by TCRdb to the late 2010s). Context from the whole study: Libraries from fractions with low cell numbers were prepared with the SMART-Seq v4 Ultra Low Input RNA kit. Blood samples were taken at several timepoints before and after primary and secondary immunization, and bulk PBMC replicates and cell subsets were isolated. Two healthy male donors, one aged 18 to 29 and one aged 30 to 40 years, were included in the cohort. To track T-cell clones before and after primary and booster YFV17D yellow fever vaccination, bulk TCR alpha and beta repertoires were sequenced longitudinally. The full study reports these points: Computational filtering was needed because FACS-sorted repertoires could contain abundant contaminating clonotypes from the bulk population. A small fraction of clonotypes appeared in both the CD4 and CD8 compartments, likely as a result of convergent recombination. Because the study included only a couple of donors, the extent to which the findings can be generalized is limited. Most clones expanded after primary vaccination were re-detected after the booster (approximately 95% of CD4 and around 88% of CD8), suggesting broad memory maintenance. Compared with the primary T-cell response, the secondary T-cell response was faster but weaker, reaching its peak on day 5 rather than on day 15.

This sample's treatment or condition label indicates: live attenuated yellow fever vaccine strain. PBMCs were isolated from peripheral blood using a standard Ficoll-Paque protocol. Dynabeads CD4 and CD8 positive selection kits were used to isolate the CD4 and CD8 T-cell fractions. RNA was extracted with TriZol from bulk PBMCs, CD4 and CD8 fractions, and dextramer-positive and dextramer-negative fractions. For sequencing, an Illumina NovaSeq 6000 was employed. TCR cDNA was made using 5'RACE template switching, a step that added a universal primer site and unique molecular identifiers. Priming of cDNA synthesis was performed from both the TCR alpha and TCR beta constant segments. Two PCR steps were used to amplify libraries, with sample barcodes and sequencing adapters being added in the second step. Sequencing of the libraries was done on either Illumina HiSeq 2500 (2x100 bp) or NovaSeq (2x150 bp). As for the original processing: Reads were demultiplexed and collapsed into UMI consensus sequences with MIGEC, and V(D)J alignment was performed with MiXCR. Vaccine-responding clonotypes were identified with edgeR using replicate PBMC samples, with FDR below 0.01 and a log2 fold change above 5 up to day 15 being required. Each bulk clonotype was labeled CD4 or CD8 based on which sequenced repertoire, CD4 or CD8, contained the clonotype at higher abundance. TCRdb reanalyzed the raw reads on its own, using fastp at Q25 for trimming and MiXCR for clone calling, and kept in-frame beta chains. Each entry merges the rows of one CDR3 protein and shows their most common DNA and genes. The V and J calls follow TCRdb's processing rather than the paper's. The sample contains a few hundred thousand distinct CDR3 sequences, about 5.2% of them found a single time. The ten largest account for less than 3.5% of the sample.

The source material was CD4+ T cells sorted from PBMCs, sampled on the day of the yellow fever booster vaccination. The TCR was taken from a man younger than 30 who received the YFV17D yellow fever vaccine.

This receptor has the CDR3 CASSPPPANYGYTF. The DNA is TGTGCCAGCTCACCACCGCCAGCAAACTATGGCTACACCTTC. The V and J segments used are TRBV18 and TRBJ1-2; no D segment can be confidently identified. The trim is 0 bases for V and 2 bases for J, with a gap of 7 bases between the germline ends. CDR1 and CDR2 are read off the germline V gene as KGHSH and LQKENI. Including cysteine and phenylalanine, the CDR3 has 14 amino acids. Here the CDR3 DNA is all that survives: 42 bases in frame from base 1.